These 15 T cell receptor beta chains were all obtained from the same sample, sequenced in a study of blood T cell repertoires in COVID-19. The data were produced by immunoSEQ multiplex PCR, yet TCRdb's version contains in-frame clones alone and is incomplete. This sample yields around 200,000 clones, of which just under 90% are seen a single time; just under 0.9% belongs to the top ten. The sample consisted of peripheral blood. The receptor set was obtained from a woman aged 18-35 years who had recovered from COVID-19.

This chain joins TRBV6-1 and TRBJ2-7; TRBD2 is a possible D gene (6 bases). V was cut by 0 bases and J by 7 bases, with 10 bases left in between. Germline V gene sequence: CDR1 MNHNS, CDR2 SASEGT. CDR3 size: 13 residues. The CDR3 DNA sequence: TGTGCCAGCAGTGAAGCCAACCGGGGGGAGCAGTACTTC. Amino acid sequence: CASSEANRGEQYF.

The rearrangement uses TRBV4-1 and TRBJ2-1; TRBD2 aligns across 10 bases. The CDR3 consists of 14 residues. Germline CDR1 MGHRA, CDR2 YSYEKL. J gave up 7 bases and V 4 bases, and 4 bases lay outside the gene matches. The CDR3 loop reads CASSLSGRGNEQFF. The CDR3 nucleotides are TGCGCCAGCAGCCTGAGCGGGAGGGGGAATGAGCAGTTCTTC.

The chain links TRBV9 to TRBJ1-6, with D uncertain. Per germline, CDR1 SGDLS and CDR2 YYNGEE. The CDR3 length is 13 residues. V gave up 3 bases and J gave up 7 bases, with 8 bases separating them. CDR3 amino acids: CASSESLNSPLHF. The CDR3 nucleotides read TGTGCCAGCAGCGAAAGCCTCAATTCACCCCTCCACTTT.

This sequence joins TRBV20-1 and TRBJ2-7, with D unclear. Germline V gives CDR1 DFQATT, CDR2 SNEGSKA (reference sequence). The CDR3 is made up of 9 amino acids. CDR3 DNA: TGCCGCTATCATCACGAGCAGTACGTC. Amino acid sequence: CRYHHEQYV.

The rearrangement joins TRBV30 to TRBJ2-5, with D possibly matching TRBD2 (6 bases). CDR1 GTSNPN and CDR2 SVGIG come from the germline V gene (reference sequence). V was cut by 1 base and J by 0 bases, with 9 bases left in between. The CDR3 is 14 residues long. CDR3 region: CAWSGGGYQETQYF. DNA of the CDR3: TGTGCCTGGAGTGGCGGAGGGTACCAAGAGACCCAGTACTTC. Based on the CDR3 plus reference TRBV30 and TRBJ2-5, the full variable domain is SQTIHQWPATLVQPVGSPLSLECTVEGTSNPNLYWYRQAAGRGLQLLFYSVGIGQISSEVPQNLSASRPQDRQFILSSKKLLLSDSGFYLCAWSGGGYQETQYFGPGTRLLVL.

The chain carries TRBV13 and TRBJ2-1, with 13 bases that match TRBD2. This CDR3 spans 20 amino acids. Losses at the gene ends were 4 bases for V and 0 bases for J; bases not matched to a gene: 12. Germline V gene data show CDR1 as PRHDT and CDR2 as FYEKMQ (reference sequence). CDR3 residues: CASSSLTKTSGGSSYNEQFF. The CDR3 coding sequence is TGTGCCAGCAGCTCCTTAACGAAGACTAGCGGGGGGAGCTCCTACAATGAGCAGTTCTTC.

By proportion, this clone is medium-sized. The J gene is TRBJ1-6, the V gene TRBV6-5; the match to TRBD1 covers 7 bases. The CDR3 extends over 14 amino acids. V lost 5 bases, J lost 5 bases, and 3 bases stayed unmatched. Germline CDR1 and CDR2: MNHEY and SVGAGI. As DNA, the CDR3 is TGTGCCAGCAGTCCCGGGACAGATAATTCACCCCTCCACTTT. It yields the protein CASSPGTDNSPLHF.

The rearrangement joins TRBV6-5 to TRBJ2-6; no reliable D call. The V gene lost 0 bases and the J gene lost 0 bases, with 6 bases spanning the gap. The length of the CDR3 is 16 residues. The V gene's germline CDR1 is MNHEY and CDR2 SVGAGI. In DNA, the CDR3 is TGTGCCAGCAGTTACTCTTGGAGCTCTGGGGCCAACGTCCTGACTTTC. Protein product: CASSYSWSSGANVLTF.

The gene calls are TRBV4-3 and TRBJ2-1; 10 positions agree with TRBD1. CDR3 size: 16 residues. Germline CDR1 reads LGHNA; CDR2 reads YSLEER. The V and J ends lost 1 base and 0 bases, in that order; junction bases with no gene match: 0. This chain's CDR3 is CASSQGTGGSYNEQFF. CDR3 coding DNA: TGCGCCAGCAGCCAAGGGACAGGGGGCTCCTACAATGAGCAGTTCTTC.

The chain carries TRBV19 and TRBJ2-5, with 7 bases fitting TRBD1. The CDR3 runs to 16 residues. From germline, CDR1 is LNHDA and CDR2 SQIVND (reference sequence). Trimming at V came to 1 base and at J to 4 bases, leaving 9 bases not matched to a gene. CDR3: CASSIVRRGQGETQYF. The CDR3 DNA reads as TGTGCCAGTAGTATAGTAAGAAGGGGGCAGGGAGAGACCCAGTACTTC. The complete variable domain, with remaining parts taken from reference TRBV19 and TRBJ2-5, reads DGGITQSPKYLFRKEGQNVTLSCEQNLNHDAMYWYRQDPGQGLRLIYYSQIVNDFQKGDIAEGYSVSREKKESFPLTVTSAQKNPTAFYLCASSIVRRGQGETQYFGPGTRLLVL.

The chain recombines TRBV6-5 with TRBJ2-7; TRBD1 agrees at 7 bases. J was trimmed by 3 bases and V by 2 bases; bases with no gene match: 4. Germline loops: CDR1 MNHEY, CDR2 SVGAGI. CDR3 length: 14 amino acids. CDR3 in amino acids: CASSYGQAFYEQYF. CDR3 DNA: TGTGCCAGCAGTTACGGACAGGCTTTCTACGAGCAGTACTTC.

This chain connects TRBV5-4 to TRBJ1-1; D gene unclear. This CDR3 contains 14 residues. The germline CDR1 and CDR2 sequences are SGHNT and YYREEE (reference sequence). V was pared by 4 bases and J by 6 bases, with 16 bases between. CDR3 DNA sequence: TGTGCCAGCAGCCCCCGGAGCCTAAGTTCTGAAGCTTTCTTT. As protein: CASSPRSLSSEAFF.

V usage is TRBV9 and J usage is TRBJ2-1, with a tentative D call TRBD2 (7 bases). V was cut by 3 bases and J by 10 bases, with 23 bases left in between. The CDR3 runs to 16 residues. CDR1 SGDLS and CDR2 YYNGEE come from the germline V gene. CDR3 region: CASSAESRGAPWEQFF. CDR3 coding DNA: TGTGCCAGCAGCGCCGAATCCCGGGGGGCCCCATGGGAGCAGTTCTTC.

The rearrangement links TRBV7-2 to TRBJ2-3, with 7 bases aligning to TRBD1. The germline V gene encodes CDR1 SGHTA and CDR2 FQGNSA. CDR3 length equals 16 residues. V shed 4 bases and J 0 bases; nucleotides not matched to a gene: 7. CDR3 nucleotides: TGTGCCAGCAGCTCTCGACAGGGATCTAGCACAGATACGCAGTATTTT. Its protein product is CASSSRQGSSTDTQYF.

CDR3 nucleotide sequence: TGTGCCAGCAGTAGAACCGGGGAGCTGTTTTTT. Protein: CASSRTGELFF. The gene calls are TRBV7-9 and TRBJ2-2, with unresolved D. This CDR3 has 11 amino acids. V was shortened by 6 bases and J by 5 bases, with 4 bases between the two germline ends. Germline V CDR1 and CDR2: SEHNR, FQNEAQ (reference sequence).